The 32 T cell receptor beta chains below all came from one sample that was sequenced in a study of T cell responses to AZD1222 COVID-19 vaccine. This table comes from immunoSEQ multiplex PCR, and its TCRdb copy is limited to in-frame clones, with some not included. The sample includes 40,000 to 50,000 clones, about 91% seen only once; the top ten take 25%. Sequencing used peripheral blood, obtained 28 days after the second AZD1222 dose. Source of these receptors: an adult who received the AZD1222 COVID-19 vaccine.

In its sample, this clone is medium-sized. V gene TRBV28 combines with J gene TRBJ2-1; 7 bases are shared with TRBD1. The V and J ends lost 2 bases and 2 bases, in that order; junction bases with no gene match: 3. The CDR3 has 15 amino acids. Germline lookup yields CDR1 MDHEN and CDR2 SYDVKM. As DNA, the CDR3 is TGTGCCAGCAGTTTAAAAGGGACAGCCTACAATGAGCAGTTCTTC. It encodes CASSLKGTAYNEQFF.

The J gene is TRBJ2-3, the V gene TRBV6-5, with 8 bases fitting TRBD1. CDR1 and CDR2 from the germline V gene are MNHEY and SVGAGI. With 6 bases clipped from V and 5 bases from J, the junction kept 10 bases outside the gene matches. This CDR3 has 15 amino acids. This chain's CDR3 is CASRNRGSAVDTQYF. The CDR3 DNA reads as TGTGCCAGCAGAAACAGGGGGTCGGCGGTAGATACGCAGTATTTT.

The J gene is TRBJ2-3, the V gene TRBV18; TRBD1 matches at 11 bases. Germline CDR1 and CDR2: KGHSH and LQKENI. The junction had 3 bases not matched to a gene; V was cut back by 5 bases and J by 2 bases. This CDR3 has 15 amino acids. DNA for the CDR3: TGTGCCAGCTCATGGACAGGGGGCTTCACAGATACGCAGTATTTT. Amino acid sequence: CASSWTGGFTDTQYF.

Here the CDR3 reads CASNVPPTNEKLFF. The CDR3 DNA reads as TGTGCCAGCAACGTCCCCCCAACTAATGAAAAACTGTTTTTT. V and J are TRBV7-9 and TRBJ1-4; D is unresolved. The CDR3 spans 14 residues. CDR1 SEHNR and CDR2 FQNEAQ come from the germline V gene (reference sequence). V was trimmed by 7 bases and J by 0 bases, leaving 9 bases between them.

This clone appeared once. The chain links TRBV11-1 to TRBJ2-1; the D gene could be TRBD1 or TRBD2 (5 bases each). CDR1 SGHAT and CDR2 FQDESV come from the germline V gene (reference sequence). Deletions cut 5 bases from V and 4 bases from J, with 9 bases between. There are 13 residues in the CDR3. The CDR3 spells CASSTGPYNEQFF. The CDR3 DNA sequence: TGTGCCAGCAGCACGGGACCGTACAATGAGCAGTTCTTC.

CDR3 nucleotides: TGTGCCAGCAGCAAGGACACCCCCACCATATATTTT. Its translation: CASSKDTPTIYF. V and J are TRBV7-9 and TRBJ1-3, with a weak D call TRBD1 (5 bases). The CDR3 spans 12 residues. Germline lookup yields CDR1 SEHNR and CDR2 FQNEAQ (reference sequence). Trimming pared 5 bases from V and 9 bases from J, leaving 11 bases between.

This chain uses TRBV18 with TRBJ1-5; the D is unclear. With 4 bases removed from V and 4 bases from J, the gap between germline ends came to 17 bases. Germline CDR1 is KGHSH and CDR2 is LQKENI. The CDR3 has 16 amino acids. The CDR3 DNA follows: TGTGCCAGCTCACGATTCCCACCAGACGTTAATCAGCCCCAGCATTTT. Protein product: CASSRFPPDVNQPQHF.

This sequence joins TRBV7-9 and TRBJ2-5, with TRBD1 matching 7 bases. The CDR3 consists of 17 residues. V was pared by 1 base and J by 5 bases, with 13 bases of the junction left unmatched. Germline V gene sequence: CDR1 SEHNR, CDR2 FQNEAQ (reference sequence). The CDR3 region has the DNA TGTGCCAGCAGCTTAGGGACAGGACCCTCCACTTCGGAGACCCAGTACTTC. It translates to CASSLGTGPSTSETQYF.

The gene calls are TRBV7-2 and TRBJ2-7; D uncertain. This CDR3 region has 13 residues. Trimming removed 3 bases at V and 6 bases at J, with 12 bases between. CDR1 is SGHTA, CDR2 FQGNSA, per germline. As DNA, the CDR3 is TGTGCCAGCAGCTTCCGGCCGGGTGGCGAGCAGTACTTC. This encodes CASSFRPGGEQYF.

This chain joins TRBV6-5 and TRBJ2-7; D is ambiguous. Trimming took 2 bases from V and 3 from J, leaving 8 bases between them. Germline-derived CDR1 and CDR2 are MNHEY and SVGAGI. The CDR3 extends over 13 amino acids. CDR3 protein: CASSYGQIYEQYF. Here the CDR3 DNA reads TGTGCCAGCAGTTACGGTCAAATCTACGAGCAGTACTTC.

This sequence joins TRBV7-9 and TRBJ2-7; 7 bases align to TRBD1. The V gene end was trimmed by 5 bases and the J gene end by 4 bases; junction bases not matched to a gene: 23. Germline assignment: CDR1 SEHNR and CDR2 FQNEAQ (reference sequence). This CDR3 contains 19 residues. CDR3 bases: TGTGCCAGCAGCCGACCTGTGACAGGGAAAGTGAATAGGTTGTACGAGCAGTACTTC. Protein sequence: CASSRPVTGKVNRLYEQYF.

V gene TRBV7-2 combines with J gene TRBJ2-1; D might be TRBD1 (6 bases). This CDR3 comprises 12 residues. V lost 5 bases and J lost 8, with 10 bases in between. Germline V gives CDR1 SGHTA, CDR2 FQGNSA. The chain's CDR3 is CASSKDRYEQFF. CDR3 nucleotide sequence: TGTGCCAGCAGCAAAGACAGGTATGAGCAGTTCTTC.

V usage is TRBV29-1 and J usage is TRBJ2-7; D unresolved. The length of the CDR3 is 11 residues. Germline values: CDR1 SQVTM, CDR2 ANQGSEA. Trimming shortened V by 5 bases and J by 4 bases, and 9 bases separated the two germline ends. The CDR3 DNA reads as TGCAGCGTTTTGGTCCTATACGAGCAGTACTTC. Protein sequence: CSVLVLYEQYF.

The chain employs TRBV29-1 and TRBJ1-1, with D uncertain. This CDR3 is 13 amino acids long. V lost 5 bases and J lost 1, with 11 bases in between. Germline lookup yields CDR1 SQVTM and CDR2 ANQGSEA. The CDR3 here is CSVSDTQNTEAFF. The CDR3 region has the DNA TGCAGCGTTTCCGACACCCAGAACACTGAAGCTTTCTTT.

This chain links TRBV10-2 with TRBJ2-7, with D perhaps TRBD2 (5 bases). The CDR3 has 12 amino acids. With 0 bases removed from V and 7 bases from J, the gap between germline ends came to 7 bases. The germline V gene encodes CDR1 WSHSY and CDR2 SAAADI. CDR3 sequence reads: CASSESREEQYF. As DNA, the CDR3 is TGCGCCAGCAGTGAGTCAAGGGAGGAGCAGTACTTC.

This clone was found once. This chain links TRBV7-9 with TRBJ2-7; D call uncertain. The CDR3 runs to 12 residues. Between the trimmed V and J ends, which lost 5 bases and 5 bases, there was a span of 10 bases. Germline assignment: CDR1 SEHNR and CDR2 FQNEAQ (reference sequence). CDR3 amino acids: CASSVASNEQYF. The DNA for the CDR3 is TGTGCCAGCAGCGTCGCCAGTAACGAGCAGTACTTC.

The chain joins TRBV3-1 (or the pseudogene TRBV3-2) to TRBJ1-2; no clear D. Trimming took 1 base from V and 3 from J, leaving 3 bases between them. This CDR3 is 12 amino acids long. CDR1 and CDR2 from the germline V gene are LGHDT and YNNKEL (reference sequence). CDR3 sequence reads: CASSQADYGYTF. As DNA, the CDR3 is TGTGCCAGCAGCCAAGCGGACTATGGCTACACCTTC.

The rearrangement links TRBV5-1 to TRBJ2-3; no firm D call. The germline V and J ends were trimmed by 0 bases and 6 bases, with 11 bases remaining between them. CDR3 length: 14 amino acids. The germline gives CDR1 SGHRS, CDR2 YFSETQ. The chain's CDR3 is CASSLEQIQDTQYF. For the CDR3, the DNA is TGCGCCAGCAGCTTGGAGCAAATTCAGGATACGCAGTATTTT.

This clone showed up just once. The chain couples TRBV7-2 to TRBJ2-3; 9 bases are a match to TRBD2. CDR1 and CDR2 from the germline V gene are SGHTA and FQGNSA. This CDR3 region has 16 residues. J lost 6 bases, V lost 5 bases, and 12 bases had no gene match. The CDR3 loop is CASSQGREGRRDTQYF. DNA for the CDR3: TGTGCCAGCAGCCAGGGGCGGGAGGGCCGACGCGATACGCAGTATTTT.

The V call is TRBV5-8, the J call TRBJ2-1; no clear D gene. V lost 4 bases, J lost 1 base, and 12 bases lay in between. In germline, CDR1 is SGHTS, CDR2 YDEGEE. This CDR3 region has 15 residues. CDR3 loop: CASSPTTVSYNEQFF. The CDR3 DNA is TGTGCCAGCAGCCCTACTACCGTGTCCTACAATGAGCAGTTCTTC.

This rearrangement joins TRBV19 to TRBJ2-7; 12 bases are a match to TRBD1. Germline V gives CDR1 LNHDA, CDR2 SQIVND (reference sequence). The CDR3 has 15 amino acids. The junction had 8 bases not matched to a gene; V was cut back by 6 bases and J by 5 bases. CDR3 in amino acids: CASRYLGQGADEQYF. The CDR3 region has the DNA TGTGCCAGTAGGTACTTGGGACAGGGGGCGGACGAGCAGTACTTC.

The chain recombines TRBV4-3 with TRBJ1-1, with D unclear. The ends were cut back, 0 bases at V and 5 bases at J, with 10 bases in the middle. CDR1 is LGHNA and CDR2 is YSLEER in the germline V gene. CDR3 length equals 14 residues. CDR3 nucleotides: TGCGCCAGCAGCCAAGATCGGGCGAAGACTGAAGCTTTCTTT. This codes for CASSQDRAKTEAFF.

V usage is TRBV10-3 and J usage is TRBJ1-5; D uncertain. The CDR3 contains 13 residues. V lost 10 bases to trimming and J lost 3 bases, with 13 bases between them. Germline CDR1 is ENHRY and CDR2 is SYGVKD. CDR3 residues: CATSDGPNQPQHF. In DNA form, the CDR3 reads TGTGCCACTTCTGACGGCCCCAATCAGCCCCAGCATTTT.

In DNA form, the CDR3 reads TGTGCCAGCAGCAACGGACAGCGTTCGCATGAAAAACTGTTTTTT. This sequence encodes CASSNGQRSHEKLFF. This chain connects TRBV5-5 to TRBJ1-4; TRBD1 might be the D (6 bases). There are 15 residues in the CDR3. Germline assignment: CDR1 SGHKS and CDR2 YYEKEE (reference sequence). Trimming shortened V by 4 bases and J by 6 bases, and 16 bases separated the two germline ends.

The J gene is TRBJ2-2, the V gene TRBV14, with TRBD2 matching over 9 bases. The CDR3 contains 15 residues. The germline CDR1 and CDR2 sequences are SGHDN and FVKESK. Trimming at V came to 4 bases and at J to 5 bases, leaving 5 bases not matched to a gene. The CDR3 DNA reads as TGTGCCAGCAGCCCCTTAGCGGGAGAAACCGGGGAGCTGTTTTTT. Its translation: CASSPLAGETGELFF.

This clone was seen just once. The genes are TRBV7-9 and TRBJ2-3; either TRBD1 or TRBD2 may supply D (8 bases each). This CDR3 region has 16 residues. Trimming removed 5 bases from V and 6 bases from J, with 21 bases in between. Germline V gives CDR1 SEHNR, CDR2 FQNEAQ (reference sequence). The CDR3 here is CASSPRGGQVLDTQYF. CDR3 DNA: TGTGCCAGCAGCCCCCGGGGGGGACAGGTGTTGGATACGCAGTATTTT.

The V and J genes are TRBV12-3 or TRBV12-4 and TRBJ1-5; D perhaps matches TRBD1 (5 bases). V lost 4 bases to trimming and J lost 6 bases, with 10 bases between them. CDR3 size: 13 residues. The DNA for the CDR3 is TGTGCCAGCAGTTCCCGCACAGGTCAGCCCCAGCATTTT. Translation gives CASSSRTGQPQHF.

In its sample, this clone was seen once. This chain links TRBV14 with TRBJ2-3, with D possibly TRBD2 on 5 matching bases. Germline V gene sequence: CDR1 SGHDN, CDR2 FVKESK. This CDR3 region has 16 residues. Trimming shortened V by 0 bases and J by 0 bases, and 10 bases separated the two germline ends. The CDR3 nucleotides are TGTGCCAGCAGCCAAGATTCCGGGGTTAGCACAGATACGCAGTATTTT. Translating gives CASSQDSGVSTDTQYF.

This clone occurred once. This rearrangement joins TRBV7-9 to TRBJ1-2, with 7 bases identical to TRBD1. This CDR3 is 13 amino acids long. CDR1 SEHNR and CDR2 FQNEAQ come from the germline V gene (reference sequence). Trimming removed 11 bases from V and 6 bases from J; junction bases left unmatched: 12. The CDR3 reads CAGVAAGGNGYTF. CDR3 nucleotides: TGTGCCGGAGTGGCGGCAGGGGGAAATGGCTACACCTTC.

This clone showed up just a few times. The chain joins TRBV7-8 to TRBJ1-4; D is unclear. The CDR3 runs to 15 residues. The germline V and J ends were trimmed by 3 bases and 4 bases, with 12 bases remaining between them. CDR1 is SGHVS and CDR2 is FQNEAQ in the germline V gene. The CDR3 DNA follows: TGTGCCAGCAGCTTTAGAGAACAGATTAATGAAAAACTGTTTTTT. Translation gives CASSFREQINEKLFF.

CDR3 bases: TGTGCCAGCAGTGTAGATGGGGCAGGGTCTAATGAAAAACTGTTTTTT. Protein product: CASSVDGAGSNEKLFF. The chain couples TRBV6-1 to TRBJ1-4; maybe TRBD1 (5 bases). Germline values: CDR1 MNHNS, CDR2 SASEGT. V was pared by 4 bases and J by 3 bases, with 15 bases between. The CDR3 is 16 residues long.

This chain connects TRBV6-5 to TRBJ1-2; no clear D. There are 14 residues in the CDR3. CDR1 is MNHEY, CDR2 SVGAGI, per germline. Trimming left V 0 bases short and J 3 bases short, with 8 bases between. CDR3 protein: CASSYSGGDYGYTF. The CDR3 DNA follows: TGTGCCAGCAGTTACTCCGGCGGAGACTATGGCTACACCTTC.